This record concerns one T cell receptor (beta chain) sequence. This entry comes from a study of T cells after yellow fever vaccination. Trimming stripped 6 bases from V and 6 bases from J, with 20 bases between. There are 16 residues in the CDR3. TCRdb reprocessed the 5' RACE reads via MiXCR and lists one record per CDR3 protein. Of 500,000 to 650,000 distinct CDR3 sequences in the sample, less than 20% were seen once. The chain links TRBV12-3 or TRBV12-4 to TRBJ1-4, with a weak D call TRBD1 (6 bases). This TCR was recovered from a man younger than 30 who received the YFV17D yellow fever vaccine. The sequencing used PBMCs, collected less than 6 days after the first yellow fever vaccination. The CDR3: CASRTNEGGGYEKLFF. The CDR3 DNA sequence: TGTGCCAGCAGAACAAACGAGGGGGGCGGTTATGAAAAACTGTTTTTT.